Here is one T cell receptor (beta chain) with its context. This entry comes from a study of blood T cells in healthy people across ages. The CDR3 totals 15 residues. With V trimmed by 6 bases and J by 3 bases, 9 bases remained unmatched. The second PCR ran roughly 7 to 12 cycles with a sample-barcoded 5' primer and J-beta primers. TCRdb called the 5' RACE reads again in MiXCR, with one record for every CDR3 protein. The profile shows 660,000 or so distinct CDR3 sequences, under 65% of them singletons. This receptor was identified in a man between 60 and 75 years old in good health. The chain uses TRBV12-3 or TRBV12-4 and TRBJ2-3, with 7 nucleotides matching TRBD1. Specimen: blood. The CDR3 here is CASRYRGSRTDTQYF. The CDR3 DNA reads TGTGCCAGCAGGTACAGGGGCAGTAGGACAGATACGCAGTATTTT.